There are a few counts of the clone carrying this T cell receptor beta chain. No antigen is known for it. Treatment given: around 19 received Ad26.COV2.S at low or high dose, single or two shots; about five received placebo; per-sample allocation not given. Sampling occurred on day 63 after the first vaccine or placebo injection. The record originates from a study of Ad26.COV2.S vaccination and SARS-CoV-2 variants. Study-level points and caveats: Placebo recipients trailed vaccine recipients in spike-specific TCR breadth.

Some clones are missing from TCRdb's copy, which holds only in-frame ones; the method was immunoSEQ multiplex PCR. The data hold around 350,000 clones, with 70% to 90% observed a single time. CDR3 length equals 15 residues. Germline values: CDR1 SGHNT, CDR2 YYREEE (reference sequence). V was cut by 2 bases and J by 2 bases, with 10 bases left in between. This sequence joins TRBV5-4 and TRBJ2-2, with D possibly being TRBD2 (5 bases). This sequence was found in a person between 18 and 65 years old who received the Ad26.COV2.S COVID-19 vaccine or a placebo. The sequencing here drew on peripheral blood, taken in a trial of Ad26.COV2.S vaccine versus placebo. CDR3 residues: CASSFGGQNTGELFF. The CDR3 region has the DNA TGTGCCAGCAGCTTCGGCGGGCAAAACACCGGGGAGCTGTTTTTT.